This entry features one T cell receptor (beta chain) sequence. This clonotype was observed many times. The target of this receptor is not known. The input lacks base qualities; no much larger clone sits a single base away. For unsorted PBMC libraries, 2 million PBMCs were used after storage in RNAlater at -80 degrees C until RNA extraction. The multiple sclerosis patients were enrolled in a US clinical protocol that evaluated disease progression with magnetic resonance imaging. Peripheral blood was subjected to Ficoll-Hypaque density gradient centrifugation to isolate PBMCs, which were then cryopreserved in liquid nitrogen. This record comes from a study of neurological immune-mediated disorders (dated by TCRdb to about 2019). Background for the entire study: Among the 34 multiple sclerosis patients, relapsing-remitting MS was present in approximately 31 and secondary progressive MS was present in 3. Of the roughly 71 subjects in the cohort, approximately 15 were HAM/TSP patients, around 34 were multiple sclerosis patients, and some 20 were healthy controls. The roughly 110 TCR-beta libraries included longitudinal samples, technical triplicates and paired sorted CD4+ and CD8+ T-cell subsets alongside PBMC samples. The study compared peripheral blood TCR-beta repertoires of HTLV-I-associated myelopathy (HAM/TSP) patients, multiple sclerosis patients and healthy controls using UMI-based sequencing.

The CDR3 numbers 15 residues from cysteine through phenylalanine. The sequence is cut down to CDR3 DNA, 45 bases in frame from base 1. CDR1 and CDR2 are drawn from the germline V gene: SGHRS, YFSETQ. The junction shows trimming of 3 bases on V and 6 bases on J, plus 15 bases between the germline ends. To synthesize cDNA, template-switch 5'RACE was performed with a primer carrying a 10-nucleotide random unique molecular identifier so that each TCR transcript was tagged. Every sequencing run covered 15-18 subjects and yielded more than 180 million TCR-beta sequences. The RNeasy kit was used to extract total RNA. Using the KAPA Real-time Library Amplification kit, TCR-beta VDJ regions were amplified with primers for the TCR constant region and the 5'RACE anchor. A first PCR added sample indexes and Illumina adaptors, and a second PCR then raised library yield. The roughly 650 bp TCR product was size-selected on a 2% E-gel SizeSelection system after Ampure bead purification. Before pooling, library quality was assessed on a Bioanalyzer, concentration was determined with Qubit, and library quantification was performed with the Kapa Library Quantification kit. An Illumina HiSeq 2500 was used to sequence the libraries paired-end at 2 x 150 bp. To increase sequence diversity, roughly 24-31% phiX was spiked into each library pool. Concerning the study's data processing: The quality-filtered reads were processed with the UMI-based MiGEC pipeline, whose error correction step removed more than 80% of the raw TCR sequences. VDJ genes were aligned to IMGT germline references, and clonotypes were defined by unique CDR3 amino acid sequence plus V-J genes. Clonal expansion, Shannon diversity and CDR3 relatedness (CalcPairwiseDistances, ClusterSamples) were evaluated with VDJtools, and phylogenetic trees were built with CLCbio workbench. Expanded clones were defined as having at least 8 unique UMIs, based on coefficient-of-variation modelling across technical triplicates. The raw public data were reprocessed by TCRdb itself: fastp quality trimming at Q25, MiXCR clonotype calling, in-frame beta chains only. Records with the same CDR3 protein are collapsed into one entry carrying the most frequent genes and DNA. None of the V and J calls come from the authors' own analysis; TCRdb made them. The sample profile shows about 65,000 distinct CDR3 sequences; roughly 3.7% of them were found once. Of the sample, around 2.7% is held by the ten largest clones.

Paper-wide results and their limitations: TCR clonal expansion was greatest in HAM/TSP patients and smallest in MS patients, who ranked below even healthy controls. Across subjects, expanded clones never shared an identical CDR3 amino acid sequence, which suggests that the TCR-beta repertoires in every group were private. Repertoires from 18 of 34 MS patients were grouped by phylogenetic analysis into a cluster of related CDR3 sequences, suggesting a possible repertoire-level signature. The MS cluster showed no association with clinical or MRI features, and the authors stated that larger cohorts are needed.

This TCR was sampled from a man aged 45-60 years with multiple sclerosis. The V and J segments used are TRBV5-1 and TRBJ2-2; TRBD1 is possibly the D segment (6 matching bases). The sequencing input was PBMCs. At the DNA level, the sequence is TGCGCCAGCAGCTCTTCACAGGGTCGGGCCGGGGAGCTGTTTTTT. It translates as CASSSSQGRAGELFF. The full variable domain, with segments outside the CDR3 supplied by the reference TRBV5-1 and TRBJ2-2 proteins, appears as KAGVTQTPRYLIKTRGQQVTLSCSPISGHRSVSWYQQTPGQGLQFLFEYFSETQRNKGNFPGRFSGRQFSNSRSEMNVSTLELGDSALYLCASSSSQGRAGELFFGEGSRLTVL.